One sample yielded the 27 T cell receptor beta chains listed below, sequenced in a study of blood T cells in healthy people across ages (dated by TCRdb to between 2014 and 2016). Library creation used 5' RACE. Sequencing was carried out with an Illumina HiSeq 2500. A second PCR of roughly 7 to 11 cycles was performed with a sample-barcoded 5' primer and a J-beta primer mix. In TCRdb, the public reads were trimmed at Q25 with fastp and aligned with MiXCR, with productive beta chains retained. Every distinct CDR3 protein forms one entry, paired with its most common genes and DNA. This sample gives a few hundred thousand distinct CDR3 sequences in total; roughly half of them show up just once. The ten largest clones capture approximately 51% of the sample. What was sequenced was blood. The source is a man in his 60s in good health.

This chain joins TRBV14 and TRBJ2-5, with 8 bases identical to TRBD1. This CDR3 has 15 residues. V was clipped by 4 bases and J by 3 bases; unmatched bases: 7. The germline V gene encodes CDR1 SGHDN and CDR2 FVKESK. CDR3 in amino acids: CASSPRDRIKETQYF. Here the CDR3 DNA reads TGTGCCAGCAGCCCCAGGGACAGGATTAAAGAGACCCAGTACTTC.

This clonotype was seen only a few times. The V call is TRBV12-3 or TRBV12-4, the J call TRBJ2-7; D is unresolved. This CDR3 has 13 residues. V was trimmed by 7 bases and J by 0 bases, leaving 10 bases between them. The CDR3 nucleotides read TGTGCCAGCACCTGGGCAGGCTCCTACGAGCAGTACTTC. Amino acid sequence: CASTWAGSYEQYF.

As concerns this clonotype: This may be a read error: a much more frequent sequence differs by one nucleotide. This chain uses TRBV30 with TRBJ2-4, with D perhaps matching TRBD1 (6 bases). V was shortened by 3 bases and J by 13 bases, with 31 bases between the two germline ends. Germline CDR1 is GTSNPN and CDR2 is SVGIG (reference sequence). The CDR3 is 17 residues long. Written as DNA, the CDR3 is TGTGCCTGGAGCCTTATCGGGCGCAGGGGAAATAACAATGAGCAGTACTTC. Protein product: CAWSLIGRRGNNNEQYF.

The chain links TRBV28 to TRBJ2-4, with D unresolved. The V gene's germline CDR1 is MDHEN and CDR2 SYDVKM. Deletions cut 7 bases from V and 2 bases from J, with 9 bases between. The CDR3 totals 13 residues. CDR3 coding DNA: TGTGCCAGCATGGACCCACCCAAAAACATTCAGTACTTC. This gives the protein CASMDPPKNIQYF.

This sequence joins TRBV7-2 and TRBJ2-5, with TRBD2 as a possible D gene (6 bases). V was trimmed by 4 bases and J by 1 base, leaving 13 bases between them. The CDR3 loop spans 15 amino acids. CDR1 SGHTA and CDR2 FQGNSA come from the germline V gene. DNA of the CDR3: TGTGCCAGCAGCTACAATAGCGGCCTCCAAGAGACCCAGTACTTC. The encoded protein is CASSYNSGLQETQYF.

This clonotype showed up many times. The chain carries TRBV25-1 and TRBJ2-7; a possible D gene is TRBD2 (6 bases). V lost 6 bases and J 2 bases, leaving 11 bases between the germline ends. The CDR3 runs 13 residues. Germline CDR1 and CDR2: MGHDK and SYGVNS. The CDR3 DNA is TGTGCCAGCAGGGCGGGAAGCGCCTACGAGCAGTACTTC. Translated: CASRAGSAYEQYF.

This clonotype occurred a few times. At one boundary the junction diverges from the germline segment, which might be a read error. The chain joins TRBV20-1 to TRBJ2-7, with D maybe TRBD1 (5 bases). The germline gives CDR1 DFQATT, CDR2 SNEGSKA (reference sequence). The CDR3 loop spans 14 amino acids. The CDR3 reads CSARSRTSSSEQYF. The CDR3 nucleotides are TGCAGTGCTAGATCACGGACAAGTTCCTCCGAGCAGTACTTC.

The CDR3 DNA is TGTGCCAGCAGCCCCGGGACAGGGTGCGAGCAGTACTTC. Translated: CASSPGTGCEQYF. V usage is TRBV5-5 and J usage is TRBJ2-4, with 9 bases identical to TRBD1. The tail of the sequence fits TRBJ2-7 better, so the J call may be wrong. The CDR3 runs to 13 residues. The germline V gene has CDR1 SGHKS and CDR2 YYEKEE (reference sequence).

The V and J genes are TRBV5-5 and TRBJ1-1; maybe TRBD1 (5 bases). Trimming removed 5 bases at V and 0 bases at J, with 14 bases between. Germline V gene lookup returns CDR1 SGHKS and CDR2 YYEKEE (reference sequence). There are 15 residues in the CDR3. Here the CDR3 reads CASSPMGPLNTEAFF. The CDR3 region has the DNA TGTGCCAGCAGTCCCATGGGACCCCTGAACACTGAAGCTTTCTTT.

This clonotype was seen more than once but under ten times. The gene calls are TRBV10-3 and TRBJ2-5; D perhaps matches TRBD1 (6 bases). This CDR3 comprises 13 residues. V was clipped by 7 bases and J by 5 bases, with 14 bases between them. Germline V gives CDR1 ENHRY, CDR2 SYGVKD. The CDR3: CAIMAGVEETQYF. CDR3 DNA sequence: TGTGCCATCATGGCAGGGGTGGAGGAGACCCAGTACTTC.

Regarding this clonotype: One base away lies a much larger clone, so this may be a sequencing read error. This sequence joins TRBV14 and TRBJ2-7, with D uncertain. The assigned J gene may be wrong: the sequence end matches TRBJ2-4 better. Germline V gene lookup returns CDR1 SGHDN and CDR2 FVKESK. The CDR3 spans 16 residues. CDR3 sequence (DNA): TGTGCCAGCAGCCTAAGTCCCGACTTGGGCAAAAACATTCAGTACTTC. This gives the protein CASSLSPDLGKNIQYF.

V is TRBV5-1 and J is TRBJ2-7; tentatively, D is TRBD1 or TRBD2 (5 bases each). The closer fit of TRBJ2-5 to the DNA end suggests the J call may be wrong. CDR1 and CDR2 from the germline V gene are SGHRS and YFSETQ. The CDR3 consists of 15 residues. CDR3 bases: TGCGCCAGCAACCCGGCCAGCCAAACCGGGGCGACCCAGTACTTC. Its protein is CASNPASQTGATQYF.

The chain recombines TRBV29-1 with TRBJ2-1; 9 bases line up with TRBD2. V shed 4 bases, J shed 4 bases, and the junction held 5 bases outside the gene matches. CDR1 SQVTM and CDR2 ANQGSEA come from the germline V gene. This CDR3 spans 14 amino acids. In DNA, the CDR3 is TGCAGCGTTGGGGCTAGCGGGACGTACAATGAGCAGTTCTTC. This codes for CSVGASGTYNEQFF.

This clonotype was detected a few times. The V gene is TRBV25-1, the J gene TRBJ2-1; 7 bases are shared with TRBD1. V gave up 3 bases and J gave up 4 bases; unmatched junction bases: 3. Germline V gene lookup returns CDR1 MGHDK and CDR2 SYGVNS. The length of the CDR3 is 14 residues. The chain's CDR3 is CASSEGQKYNEQFF. CDR3 nucleotide sequence: TGTGCCAGCAGTGAGGGACAGAAATACAATGAGCAGTTCTTC.

With respect to this clonotype: A junction boundary mismatches the germline segment, possibly from a read error. The chain employs TRBV7-2 and TRBJ1-4; 9 bases fit TRBD1. Germline CDR1 is SGHTA and CDR2 is FQGNSA. This CDR3 has 15 amino acids. CDR3: CASSGAGTGNEELFF. The CDR3 nucleotides read TGTGCCAGCAGCGGTGCCGGGACAGGGAATGAAGAACTGTTTTTT.

The chain carries TRBV7-8 and TRBJ2-1, with 10 bases matching TRBD2. Germline V gene lookup returns CDR1 SGHVS and CDR2 FQNEAQ. V dropped 1 base and J dropped 8; count of bases not matched to a gene: 17. This CDR3 comprises 19 residues. The CDR3 bases are TGTGCCAGCAGCTTAGTTGGGCTGGGTAGCGGGGGGTTTAGGGATGAGCAGTTCTTC. This translates into CASSLVGLGSGGFRDEQFF.

The chain links TRBV10-3 to TRBJ2-1; tentatively, D is TRBD1 (6 bases). The J call could be wrong; TRBJ2-7 is a better fit for the DNA end. The germline CDR1 and CDR2 sequences are ENHRY and SYGVKD. The CDR3 is 12 residues long. CDR3 sequence reads: CAAAERDNEQYF. The CDR3 DNA reads as TGTGCCGCGGCTGAAAGGGACAATGAGCAGTACTTC.

This clonotype was counted once. The rearrangement links TRBV12-3 or TRBV12-4 to TRBJ2-1; D ambiguous. V shed 2 bases and J shed 9 bases, with 8 bases lying between them. CDR3 length: 12 residues. The CDR3: CASSLLPGEQFF. The CDR3 DNA reads as TGTGCCAGCAGTTTACTCCCGGGTGAGCAGTTCTTC.

The J gene is TRBJ2-7, the V gene TRBV6-1; either TRBD1 or TRBD2 may fit D (5 bases each). CDR1 MNHNS and CDR2 SASEGT come from the germline V gene. Trimming removed 6 bases from V and 2 bases from J, with 14 bases in between. The CDR3 is 14 amino acids. This CDR3 is CASSGAIGTYEQYF. CDR3 sequence (DNA): TGTGCCAGCAGCGGGGCCATCGGAACCTACGAGCAGTACTTC.

The rearrangement uses TRBV24-1 and TRBJ2-3; TRBD2 matches 7 bases. In germline, CDR1 is KGHDR, CDR2 SFDVKD. The length of the CDR3 is 13 residues. Trimming cost V 7 bases and J 4 bases; bases outside gene matches: 4. The CDR3 is CATSLGGADTQYF. The CDR3 nucleotides read TGTGCCACCAGCCTGGGGGGGGCAGATACGCAGTATTTT.

The chain combines TRBV27 with TRBJ2-6, with a weak D call TRBD1 (6 bases). V shed 6 bases and J shed 0 bases, with 9 bases lying between them. The CDR3 length is 15 residues. CDR1 is MNHEY, CDR2 SMNVEV, per germline (reference sequence). This CDR3 reads CASRGQTSGANVLTF. CDR3 DNA sequence: TGTGCCAGCAGGGGACAAACCTCTGGGGCCAACGTCCTGACTTTC.

The genes are TRBV10-3 and TRBJ2-7; D is possibly TRBD2 (6 bases). V lost 10 bases to trimming and J lost 4 bases, with 17 bases between them. Germline V gene sequence: CDR1 ENHRY, CDR2 SYGVKD. The CDR3 runs 13 residues. CDR3 loop: CATAGLAEYEQYF. CDR3 nucleotides: TGTGCCACGGCGGGGCTAGCCGAATACGAGCAGTACTTC.

The chain uses TRBV15 and TRBJ2-1; the D gene is possibly TRBD1 (5 bases). This CDR3 contains 17 residues. Germline V gene sequence: CDR1 LNHNV, CDR2 YYDKDF (reference sequence). Trimming cost V 0 bases and J 4 bases, with 16 bases left between them. The DNA of the CDR3 is TGTGCCACCAGCAGAGATGCCGCCAGGGCCAGGTACAATGAGCAGTTCTTC. Its protein is CATSRDAARARYNEQFF.

The V and J genes are TRBV20-1 and TRBJ2-5, with 7 bases that match TRBD1. J was trimmed by 13 bases and V by 3 bases; bases with no gene match: 11. This CDR3 is 12 amino acids long. Germline CDR1 reads DFQATT; CDR2 reads SNEGSKA (reference sequence). CDR3 sequence: CSASRTGSKTYF. In DNA, the CDR3 is TGCAGTGCTAGTCGGACAGGCTCCAAGACGTACTTC.

The chain recombines TRBV3-1 with TRBJ2-5, with D unresolved. The germline V gene encodes CDR1 LGHDT and CDR2 YNNKEL (reference sequence). The CDR3 loop spans 13 amino acids. Trimming left V 2 bases short and J 1 base short, with 5 bases between. DNA for the CDR3: TGTGCCAGCAGCCAATCAACCCAAGAGACCCAGTACTTC. Translating gives CASSQSTQETQYF.

V is TRBV10-3 and J is TRBJ2-7; D is possibly TRBD1 (6 bases). This CDR3 is built from 12 residues. Germline loops: CDR1 ENHRY, CDR2 SYGVKD. V was shortened by 10 bases and J by 1 base, with 11 bases between the two germline ends. CDR3 bases: TGTGCCAGCCAGGACAGTTCCTACGAGCAGTACTTC. As protein: CASQDSSYEQYF.

This clonotype was counted between two and nine times. The J gene is TRBJ2-3, the V gene TRBV20-1; weak D call: TRBD2 (6 bases). Germline-derived CDR1 and CDR2 are DFQATT and SNEGSKA (reference sequence). V lost 0 bases to trimming and J lost 2 bases, with 12 bases between them. The CDR3 extends over 15 amino acids. The DNA of the CDR3 is TGCAGTGCTAGAGAAGGTAGCGGTTTCACAGATACGCAGTATTTT. The encoded protein is CSAREGSGFTDTQYF.